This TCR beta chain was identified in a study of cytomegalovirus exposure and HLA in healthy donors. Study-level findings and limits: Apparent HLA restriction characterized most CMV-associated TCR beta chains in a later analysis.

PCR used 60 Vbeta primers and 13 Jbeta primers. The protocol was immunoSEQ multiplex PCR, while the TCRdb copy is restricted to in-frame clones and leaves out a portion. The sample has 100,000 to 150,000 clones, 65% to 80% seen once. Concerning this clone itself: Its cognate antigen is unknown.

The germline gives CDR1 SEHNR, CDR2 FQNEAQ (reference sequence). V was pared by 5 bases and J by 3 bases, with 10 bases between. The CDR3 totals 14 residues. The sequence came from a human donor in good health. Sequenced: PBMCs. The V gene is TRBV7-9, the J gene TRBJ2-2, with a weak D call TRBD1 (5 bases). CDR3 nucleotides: TGTGCCAGCAGCCCCCGACAGTACACCGGGGAGCTGTTTTTT. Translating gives CASSPRQYTGELFF.